These T cell receptor beta chains were read from a single sample in a study of cytomegalovirus exposure and HLA in healthy donors. The assay was immunoSEQ multiplex PCR, and TCRdb's table has in-frame clones only and misses some. Here the sample spans approximately 300,000 clones, 75% to 90% being singletons. The sequenced material came from PBMCs. Receptors were obtained from a girl aged 2 to 9 in good health and CMV-seronegative. CDR3s include the opening cysteine and the closing phenylalanine or tryptophan. The D gene is left open where the match is weak. Size is omitted from some rows. Given values are once, few, many or a class for expanded clones.

v_gene,j_gene,d_gene,abundance,CDR3nt,CDR3aa
TRBV14,TRBJ1-2,TRBD1,NA,TGTGCCAGCAGCCTGCGGACAGGGGCCGTTGGCTACACCTTC,CASSLRTGAVGYTF
TRBV27,TRBJ1-5,TRBD1,NA,TGTGCCAGCAATCAAGGGGGCCTTAGCAATCAGCCCCAGCATTTT,CASNQGGLSNQPQHF
TRBV5-4,TRBJ2-1,TRBD2,NA,TGTGCCAGCAGCTTGGCGGCGCTAGCGGAGTTCTCCTACAATGAGCAGTTCTTC,CASSLAALAEFSYNEQFF
TRBV13,TRBJ2-5,TRBD2,NA,TGTGCCAGCAGTTTAAGAGCGGGGGGGCCTCAAGAGACCCAGTACTTC,CASSLRAGGPQETQYF
TRBV19,TRBJ1-1,TRBD1,once,TGTGCCAGTAGTCCACGACAGGGGAGAGAACCTGAAGCTTTCTTT,CASSPRQGREPEAFF
TRBV4-1,TRBJ1-1,NA,NA,TGCGCCAGCAGCCATGGGGGGTTACTGACTGAAGCTTTCTTT,CASSHGGLLTEAFF
TRBV15,TRBJ1-2,TRBD1,NA,TGTGCCACCAGCGGCCGGGACAGGGGCTTCTATGGCTACACCTTC,CATSGRDRGFYGYTF
TRBV28,TRBJ2-3,TRBD2,NA,TGTGCCAGCAGGGGACCAGGGCGGGAGGACGTAGATACGCAGTATTTT,CASRGPGREDVDTQYF
TRBV7-9,TRBJ2-7,NA,NA,TGTGCCAGCAGCTTAGGAGCAGCGGAACTCTACGAGCAGTACTTC,CASSLGAAELYEQYF
TRBV7-6,TRBJ2-1,TRBD2,NA,TGTGCCAGCAGCCTAGCGGGGGGATACAATGAGCAGTTCTTC,CASSLAGGYNEQFF
TRBV7-8,TRBJ1-2,NA,NA,TGTGCCAGCAGCTTAGTAGGAGGACGAAGCTATGGCTACACCTTC,CASSLVGGRSYGYTF
TRBV7-2,TRBJ1-3,NA,NA,TGTGCCAGCAGCTTAGACAGCTTCTCTGGAAACACCATATATTTT,CASSLDSFSGNTIYF
TRBV9,TRBJ2-7,TRBD2,NA,TGTGCCAGCAGCGCAGGGTTAGGTTCAGCGGGGGACGAGCAGTACTTC,CASSAGLGSAGDEQYF
TRBV5-4,TRBJ2-3,NA,NA,TGTGCCAGCAGCTTTAAGTCGACTAGCACAGATACGCAGTATTTT,CASSFKSTSTDTQYF
TRBV4-1,TRBJ2-7,NA,NA,TGCGCCAGCAGCCAAGATCCGTTTCTCGAGCAGTACTTC,CASSQDPFLEQYF
TRBV10-3,TRBJ1-3,TRBD1,once,TGTGCCATCAGGAGACAGGGGACAAACACCATATATTTT,CAIRRQGTNTIYF
TRBV5-6,TRBJ2-3,NA,NA,TGTGCCAGCAGCTTGCTAAAGACTCCTTCCACAGATACGCAGTATTTT,CASSLLKTPSTDTQYF
TRBV6-5,TRBJ1-2,TRBD1,NA,TGTGCCAGCAGTTACTCTGACAGGGCCTATGGCTACACCTTC,CASSYSDRAYGYTF
TRBV5-1,TRBJ2-7,NA,NA,TGCGCCAGCAGCTTGACAGGAGCCACTGCCGAGCAGTACTTC,CASSLTGATAEQYF
TRBV4-1,TRBJ2-4,NA,NA,TGCGCCAGCAGCCAAGGGTCACTAGCCAAAAACATTCAGTACTTC,CASSQGSLAKNIQYF
TRBV7-9,TRBJ2-7,NA,NA,TGTGCCAGCAGCTTAGATCTAGACCCCTACGAGCAGTACTTC,CASSLDLDPYEQYF
TRBV5-1,TRBJ2-3,TRBD2,NA,TGCGCCAGCAGCTTGGAGCCTAGCGGGGGGACAGATACGCAGTATTTT,CASSLEPSGGTDTQYF
TRBV5-4,TRBJ1-3,TRBD1,NA,TGTGCCAGCAGCAAGACAGGGTCGAGGGCTGGAAACACCATATATTTT,CASSKTGSRAGNTIYF
TRBV7-9,TRBJ2-1,TRBD2,NA,TGTGCCAGCAGGCTACTAGCGGGAGGCTACAATGAGCAGTTCTTC,CASRLLAGGYNEQFF
TRBV28,TRBJ1-2,NA,NA,TGTGCCAGCAGTTTAGGGGGGGGTAACTATGGCTACACCTTC,CASSLGGGNYGYTF
TRBV9,TRBJ2-3,TRBD2,NA,TGTGCCAGCAGCGTAAGCGGGATCCCTAGCACAGATACGCAGTATTTT,CASSVSGIPSTDTQYF
TRBV9,TRBJ2-3,NA,NA,TGTGCCAGCAGCGCGAAGGGAGACCCGACAGATACGCAGTATTTT,CASSAKGDPTDTQYF
TRBV28,TRBJ2-7,TRBD1,NA,TGTGCCAGCAGTTTAAGGGACAGGGGGCCGTACGAGCAGTACTTC,CASSLRDRGPYEQYF
TRBV7-8,TRBJ2-3,TRBD2,NA,TGTGCCAGCAGCTTACGTCTAGCGGGGAGCACAGATACGCAGTATTTT,CASSLRLAGSTDTQYF
TRBV2,TRBJ2-5,NA,few,TGTGCCAGCAAGGGAGGGGGGGAGACCCAGTACTTC,CASKGGGETQYF
TRBV19,TRBJ2-6,TRBD1,NA,TGTGCCAGTAGTCCACAGGGGGCTCTTGGGGCCAACGTCCTGACTTTC,CASSPQGALGANVLTF
TRBV18,TRBJ1-6,NA,NA,TGTGCCAGCTCCGACAGTAACTCCTATAATTCACCCCTCCACTTT,CASSDSNSYNSPLHF
TRBV7-9,TRBJ1-1,NA,few,TGTGCCAGCACCGGTCGGGGATCTGAAGCTTTCTTT,CASTGRGSEAFF
TRBV5-5,TRBJ2-7,NA,NA,TGTGCCAGCAGCTCGAGGGCCCCGAGCCTCCACGAGCAGTACTTC,CASSSRAPSLHEQYF
TRBV11-2,TRBJ1-1,NA,NA,TGTGCCAGCAGCTCCGGACACACTGTATCCACTGAAGCTTTCTTT,CASSSGHTVSTEAFF
TRBV15,TRBJ1-2,TRBD1,NA,TGTGCCACCAGCAGAGGGCAGGGGGCGCGGGGCTACACCTTC,CATSRGQGARGYTF
TRBV27,TRBJ1-5,TRBD1,few,TGTGCCAGCAGTTTGGGAAGACAGGGGGCTAGGGGTAGGCAGCCCCAGCATTTT,CASSLGRQGARGRQPQHF
TRBV5-6,TRBJ1-5,TRBD1,NA,TGTGCCAGCAGCTTGGCTTGGACAGGGGGCAGTCAGCCCCAGCATTTT,CASSLAWTGGSQPQHF
TRBV14,TRBJ1-1,NA,NA,TGTGCCAGCAGCCACCCGACAGTGAACACTGAAGCTTTCTTT,CASSHPTVNTEAFF
TRBV13,TRBJ2-7,NA,NA,TGTGCCAGCAGCTCCGAATTGGTCGGGGGTAGCTACGAGCAGTACTTC,CASSSELVGGSYEQYF
TRBV29-1,TRBJ2-2,TRBD1,NA,TGCAGCTACCGCGACAGGGAGCACACCGGGGAGCTGTTTTTT,CSYRDREHTGELFF
TRBV18,TRBJ1-1,NA,NA,TGTGCCAGCTCACCACCGTACAGAAACACTGAAGCTTTCTTT,CASSPPYRNTEAFF
TRBV7-2,TRBJ1-5,TRBD1,once,TGTGCCAGCAGCGTTCAGGGGGAGCAGCCCCAGCATTTT,CASSVQGEQPQHF
TRBV19,TRBJ2-1,NA,NA,TGTGCCAGTAGTGGGTACTCAGACCGGGGTTACAATGAGCAGTTCTTC,CASSGYSDRGYNEQFF